The TCR beta chain described here comes from a study of blood T cell repertoires in COVID-19. The CDR3 totals 15 residues. The ends lost 3 bases at V and 0 bases at J; junction bases unmatched: 3. Germline assignment: CDR1 LNHDA and CDR2 SQIVND (reference sequence). Libraries were prepared by immunoSEQ multiplex PCR; TCRdb keeps only in-frame clonotypes and omits some of them. The profile covers some 450,000 clones, with about nine tenths appearing a single time and around an eighth taken by the ten largest. This receptor was identified in a woman in her fifties or sixties with COVID-19, enrolled during active disease. This chain uses TRBV19 with TRBJ2-7; TRBD2 agrees at 9 bases. Specimen: peripheral blood. The DNA of the CDR3 is TGTGCCAGTAGTATCAGCGGGGGGCACTCCTACGAGCAGTACTTC. Amino acids: CASSISGGHSYEQYF.